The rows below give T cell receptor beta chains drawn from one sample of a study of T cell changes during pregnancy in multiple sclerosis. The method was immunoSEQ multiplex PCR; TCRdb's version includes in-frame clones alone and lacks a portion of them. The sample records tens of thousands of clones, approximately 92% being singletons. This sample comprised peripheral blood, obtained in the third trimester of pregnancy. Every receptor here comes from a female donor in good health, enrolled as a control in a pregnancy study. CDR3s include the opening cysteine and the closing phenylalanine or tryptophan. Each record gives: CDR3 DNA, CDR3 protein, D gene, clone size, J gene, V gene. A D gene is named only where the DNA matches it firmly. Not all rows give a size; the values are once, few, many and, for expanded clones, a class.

CDR3 DNA: TGTGCCAGCAGCCCGTTAGCTCGACAGGGCGGTGATTCACCCCTCCACTTT
CDR3 protein: CASSPLARQGGDSPLHF
D gene: TRBD1
clone size: -
J gene: TRBJ1-6
V gene: TRBV5-5

CDR3 DNA: TGTGCCAGTAGTATAGGACAGGGGTCAGGAGGCAATCAGCCCCAGCATTTT
CDR3 protein: CASSIGQGSGGNQPQHF
D gene: TRBD1
clone size: -
J gene: TRBJ1-5
V gene: TRBV19

CDR3 DNA: TGTGCCAGCACCACTGATCCCGGAGGTGGCTACACCTTC
CDR3 protein: CASTTDPGGGYTF
D gene: -
clone size: once
J gene: TRBJ1-2
V gene: TRBV6-1

CDR3 DNA: TGTGCCAGTAGTATAGTTCCCAGGGGAACTGAAGCTTTCTTT
CDR3 protein: CASSIVPRGTEAFF
D gene: -
clone size: -
J gene: TRBJ1-1
V gene: TRBV19

CDR3 DNA: TGTGCCAGCTCACCATTACCGGGACAGGGAGGTCAGCCCCAGCATTTT
CDR3 protein: CASSPLPGQGGQPQHF
D gene: TRBD1
clone size: -
J gene: TRBJ1-5
V gene: TRBV18

CDR3 DNA: TGTGCCAGCAGTTACTTCTCCGGGGGAAGCACAGATACGCAGTATTTT
CDR3 protein: CASSYFSGGSTDTQYF
D gene: -
clone size: -
J gene: TRBJ2-3
V gene: TRBV6-5

CDR3 DNA: TGTGCCAGCAGCCCCCGCGGGACCGGGGAGCTGTTTTTT
CDR3 protein: CASSPRGTGELFF
D gene: -
clone size: -
J gene: TRBJ2-2
V gene: TRBV11-3

CDR3 DNA: TGTGCCAGCTCACCAAGGCAGGGGGCGAACACTGAAGCTTTCTTT
CDR3 protein: CASSPRQGANTEAFF
D gene: TRBD1
clone size: -
J gene: TRBJ1-1
V gene: TRBV18

CDR3 DNA: TGTGCCAGCAGTCCTGGGACTCCCGGCGGGGCTTTCTTT
CDR3 protein: CASSPGTPGGAFF
D gene: -
clone size: once
J gene: TRBJ1-1
V gene: TRBV28

CDR3 DNA: TGTGCCAGCAGCCTAGCGGAGGGGAACAATGAGCAGTTCTTC
CDR3 protein: CASSLAEGNNEQFF
D gene: TRBD2
clone size: -
J gene: TRBJ2-1
V gene: TRBV27

CDR3 DNA: TGTGCCAGCACACTTAAAGACAGGGTTGCAGAGACCCAGTACTTC
CDR3 protein: CASTLKDRVAETQYF
D gene: TRBD1
clone size: -
J gene: TRBJ2-5
V gene: TRBV28

CDR3 DNA: TGTGCCAGCAGTTTTTCCTTCAACACTGAAGCTTTCTTT
CDR3 protein: CASSFSFNTEAFF
D gene: -
clone size: -
J gene: TRBJ1-1
V gene: TRBV28

CDR3 DNA: TGCGCCAGCACCGTATCGGGACAGGGGGCTTACGAGCAGTACTTC
CDR3 protein: CASTVSGQGAYEQYF
D gene: TRBD1
clone size: -
J gene: TRBJ2-7
V gene: TRBV5-1

CDR3 DNA: TGCGCCAGCAGCTTGGGAGGAGATTCCTACGAGCAGTACTTC
CDR3 protein: CASSLGGDSYEQYF
D gene: -
clone size: -
J gene: TRBJ2-7
V gene: TRBV5-1